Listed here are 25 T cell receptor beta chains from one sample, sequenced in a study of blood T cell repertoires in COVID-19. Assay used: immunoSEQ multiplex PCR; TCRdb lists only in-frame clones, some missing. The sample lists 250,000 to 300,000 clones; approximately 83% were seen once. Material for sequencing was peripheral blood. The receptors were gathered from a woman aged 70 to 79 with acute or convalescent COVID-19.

The CDR3 coding sequence is TGTGCCAGTAGTTCGCCTAAGCTCGGCGAGCAGTACTTC. Encoded protein: CASSSPKLGEQYF. The V call is TRBV19, the J call TRBJ2-7, with unresolved D. CDR1 and CDR2 (germline): LNHDA, SQIVND (reference sequence). V dropped 5 bases and J dropped 6 bases, with 14 bases sitting between them. This CDR3 region has 13 residues.

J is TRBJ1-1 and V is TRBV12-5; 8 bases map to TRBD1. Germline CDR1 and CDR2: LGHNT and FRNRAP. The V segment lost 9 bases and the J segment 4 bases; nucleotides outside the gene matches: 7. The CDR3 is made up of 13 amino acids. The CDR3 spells CASETGGGTEAFF. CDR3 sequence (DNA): TGTGCTAGCGAAACAGGGGGGGGCACTGAAGCTTTCTTT. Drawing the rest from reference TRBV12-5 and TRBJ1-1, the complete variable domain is DARVTQTPRHKVTEMGQEVTMRCQPILGHNTVFWYRQTMMQGLELLAYFRNRAPLDDSGMPKDRFSAEMPDATLATLKIQPSEPRDSAVYFCASETGGGTEAFFGQGTRLTVV.

CDR3: CASSLRRETEAFF. CDR3 in DNA: TGTGCCAGCAGCTTACGAAGGGAGACTGAAGCTTTCTTT. This chain uses TRBV7-2 with TRBJ1-1; D not certain. Germline CDR1 reads SGHTA; CDR2 reads FQGNSA. V was shortened by 2 bases and J by 5 bases, with 9 bases between the two germline ends. CDR3 length: 13 amino acids. Based on the CDR3 plus reference TRBV7-2 and TRBJ1-1, the full variable domain is GAGVSQSPSNKVTEKGKDVELRCDPISGHTALYWYRQSLGQGLEFLIYFQGNSAPDKSGLPSDRFSAERTGGSVSTLTIQRTQQEDSAVYLCASSLRRETEAFFGQGTRLTVV.

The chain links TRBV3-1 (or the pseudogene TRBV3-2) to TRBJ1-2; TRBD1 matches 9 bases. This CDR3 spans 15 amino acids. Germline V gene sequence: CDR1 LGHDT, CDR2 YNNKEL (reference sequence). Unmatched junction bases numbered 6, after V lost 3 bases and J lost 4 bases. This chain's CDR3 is CASSQLGQGLYGYTF. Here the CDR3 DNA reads TGTGCCAGCAGCCAGTTGGGACAGGGCCTCTATGGCTACACCTTC.

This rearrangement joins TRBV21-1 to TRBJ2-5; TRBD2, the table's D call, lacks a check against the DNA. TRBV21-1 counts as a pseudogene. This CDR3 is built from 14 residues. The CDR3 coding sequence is TGTGCCAGCAGCACCCTGGGACTTAAACAGACCCAGTACTTC. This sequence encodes CASSTLGLKQTQYF.

As DNA, the CDR3 is TGTGCCAGTAGTGGGGGGAGAGCTGGAGAGACCCAGTACTTC. Its protein is CASSGGRAGETQYF. The chain couples TRBV19 to TRBJ2-5; weak D call: TRBD2 (6 bases). V dropped 5 bases and J dropped 4 bases, with 14 bases sitting between them. CDR3 size: 14 residues. Germline assignment: CDR1 LNHDA and CDR2 SQIVND (reference sequence).

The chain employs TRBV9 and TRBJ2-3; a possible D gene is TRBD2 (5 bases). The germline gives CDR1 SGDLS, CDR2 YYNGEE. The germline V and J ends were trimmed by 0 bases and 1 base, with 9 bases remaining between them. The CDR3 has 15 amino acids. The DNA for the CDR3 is TGTGCCAGCAGCGTAGCCGGGATCGGCACAGATACGCAGTATTTT. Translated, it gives CASSVAGIGTDTQYF. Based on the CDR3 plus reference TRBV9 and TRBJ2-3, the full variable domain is DSGVTQTPKHLITATGQRVTLRCSPRSGDLSVYWYQQSLDQGLQFLIQYYNGEERAKGNILERFSAQQFPDLHSELNLSSLELGDSALYFCASSVAGIGTDTQYFGPGTRLTVL.

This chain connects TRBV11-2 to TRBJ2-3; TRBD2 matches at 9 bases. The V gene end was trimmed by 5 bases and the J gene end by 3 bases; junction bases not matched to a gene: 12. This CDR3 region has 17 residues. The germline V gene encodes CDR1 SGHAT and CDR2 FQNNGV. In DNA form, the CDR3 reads TGTGCCAGCAGCCCACCGAGCGGGGGGTGGGGGACAGATACGCAGTATTTT. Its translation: CASSPPSGGWGTDTQYF.

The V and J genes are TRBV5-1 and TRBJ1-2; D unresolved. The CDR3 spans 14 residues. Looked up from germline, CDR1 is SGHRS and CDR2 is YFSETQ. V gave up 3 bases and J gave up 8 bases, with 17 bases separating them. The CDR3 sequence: CASSSGDGSAGYTF. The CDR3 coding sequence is TGCGCCAGCAGCTCGGGTGATGGGTCGGCCGGCTACACCTTC.

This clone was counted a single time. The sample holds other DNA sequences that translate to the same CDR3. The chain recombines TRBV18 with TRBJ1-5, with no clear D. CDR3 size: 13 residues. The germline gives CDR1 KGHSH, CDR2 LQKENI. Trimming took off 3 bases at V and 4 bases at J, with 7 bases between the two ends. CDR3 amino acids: CASSPGGNQPQHF. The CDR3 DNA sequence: TGTGCCAGCTCACCCGGAGGGAATCAGCCCCAGCATTTT.

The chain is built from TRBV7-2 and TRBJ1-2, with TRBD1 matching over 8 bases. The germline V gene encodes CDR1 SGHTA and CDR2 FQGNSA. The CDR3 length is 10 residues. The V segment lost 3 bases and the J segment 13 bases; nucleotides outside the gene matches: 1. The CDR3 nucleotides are TGTGCCAGCAGCTTGGACAGGGTCACCTTC. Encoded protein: CASSLDRVTF.

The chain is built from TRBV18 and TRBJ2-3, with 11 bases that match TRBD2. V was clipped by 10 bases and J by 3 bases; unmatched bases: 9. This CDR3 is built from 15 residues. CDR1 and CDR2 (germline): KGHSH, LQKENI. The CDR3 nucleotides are TGTGCCACCCTGGGGACTAGCGGTGGGACAGATACGCAGTATTTT. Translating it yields CATLGTSGGTDTQYF.

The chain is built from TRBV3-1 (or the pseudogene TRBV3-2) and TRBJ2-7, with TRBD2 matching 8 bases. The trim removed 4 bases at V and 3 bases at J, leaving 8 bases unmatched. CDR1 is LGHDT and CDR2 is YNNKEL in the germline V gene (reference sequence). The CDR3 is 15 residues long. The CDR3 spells CASSPTAGGFYEQYF. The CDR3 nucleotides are TGTGCCAGCAGCCCCACGGCGGGGGGCTTCTACGAGCAGTACTTC.

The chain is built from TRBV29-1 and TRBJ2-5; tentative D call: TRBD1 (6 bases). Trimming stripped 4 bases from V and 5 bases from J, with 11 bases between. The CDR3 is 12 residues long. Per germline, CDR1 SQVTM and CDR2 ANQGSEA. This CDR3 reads CSVARRGETQYF. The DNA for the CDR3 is TGCAGCGTTGCTCGAAGGGGGGAGACCCAGTACTTC.

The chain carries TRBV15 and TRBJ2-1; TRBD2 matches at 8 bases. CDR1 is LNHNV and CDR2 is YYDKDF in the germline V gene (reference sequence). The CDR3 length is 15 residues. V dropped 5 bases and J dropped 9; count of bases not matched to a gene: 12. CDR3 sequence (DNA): TGTGCCACCAGCTTGCGCGGGGGGCGCGACAGTGAGCAGTTCTTC. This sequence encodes CATSLRGGRDSEQFF.

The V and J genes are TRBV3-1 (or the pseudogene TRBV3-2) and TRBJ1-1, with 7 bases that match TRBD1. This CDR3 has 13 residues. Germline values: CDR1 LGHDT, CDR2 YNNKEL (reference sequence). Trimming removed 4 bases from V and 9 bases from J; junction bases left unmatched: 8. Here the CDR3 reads CASSPDPGQKAFF. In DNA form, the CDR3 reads TGTGCCAGCAGCCCGGACCCGGGACAGAAAGCTTTCTTT.

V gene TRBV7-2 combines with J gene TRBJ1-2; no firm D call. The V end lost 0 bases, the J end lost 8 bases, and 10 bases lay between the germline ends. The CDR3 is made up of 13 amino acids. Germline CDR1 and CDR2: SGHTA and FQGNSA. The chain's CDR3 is CASSLARQGGYTF. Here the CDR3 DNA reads TGTGCCAGCAGCTTAGCCAGGCAAGGCGGCTACACCTTC.

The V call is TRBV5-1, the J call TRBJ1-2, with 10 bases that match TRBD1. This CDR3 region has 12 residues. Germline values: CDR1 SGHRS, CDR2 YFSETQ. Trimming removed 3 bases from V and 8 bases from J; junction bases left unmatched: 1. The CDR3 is CASSWDRGGYTF. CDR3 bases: TGCGCCAGCAGCTGGGACAGGGGCGGCTACACCTTC.

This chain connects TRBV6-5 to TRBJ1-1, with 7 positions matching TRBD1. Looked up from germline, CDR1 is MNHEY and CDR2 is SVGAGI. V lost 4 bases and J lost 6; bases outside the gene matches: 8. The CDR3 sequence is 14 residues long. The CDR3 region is CASSSTGPKAEAFF. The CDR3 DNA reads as TGTGCCAGCAGTTCGACAGGGCCGAAGGCTGAAGCTTTCTTT.

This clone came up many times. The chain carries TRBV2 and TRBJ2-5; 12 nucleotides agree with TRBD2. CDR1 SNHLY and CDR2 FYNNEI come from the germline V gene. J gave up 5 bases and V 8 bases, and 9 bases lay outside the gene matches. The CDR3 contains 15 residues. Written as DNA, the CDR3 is TGTGCCAGCCCCACTAGCGGGGGGCCGAGGGAGACCCAGTACTTC. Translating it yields CASPTSGGPRETQYF.

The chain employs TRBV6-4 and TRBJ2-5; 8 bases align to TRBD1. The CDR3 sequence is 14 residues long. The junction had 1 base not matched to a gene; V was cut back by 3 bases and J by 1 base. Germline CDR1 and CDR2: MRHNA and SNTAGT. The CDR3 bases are TGTGCCAGCAGTGAAGACAGGGGCCAAGAGACCCAGTACTTC. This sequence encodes CASSEDRGQETQYF.

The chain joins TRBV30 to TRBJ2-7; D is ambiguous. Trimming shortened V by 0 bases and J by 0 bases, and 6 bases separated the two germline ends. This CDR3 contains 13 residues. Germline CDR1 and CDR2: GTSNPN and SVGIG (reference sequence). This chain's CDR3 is CAWSVPHSYEQYF. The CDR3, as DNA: TGTGCCTGGAGTGTACCACACTCCTACGAGCAGTACTTC.

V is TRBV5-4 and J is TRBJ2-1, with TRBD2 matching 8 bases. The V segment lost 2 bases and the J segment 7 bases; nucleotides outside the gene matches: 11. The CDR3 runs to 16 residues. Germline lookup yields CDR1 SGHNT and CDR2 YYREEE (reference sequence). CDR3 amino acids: CASSLPTGTGGNEQFF. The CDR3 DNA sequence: TGTGCCAGCAGCTTACCCACCGGGACGGGAGGGAATGAGCAGTTCTTC.

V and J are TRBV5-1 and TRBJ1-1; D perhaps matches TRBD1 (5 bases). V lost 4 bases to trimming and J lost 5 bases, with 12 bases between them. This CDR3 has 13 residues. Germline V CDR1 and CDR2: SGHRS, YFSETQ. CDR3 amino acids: CASSPAGMTEAFF. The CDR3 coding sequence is TGCGCCAGCAGCCCAGCAGGGATGACTGAAGCTTTCTTT.

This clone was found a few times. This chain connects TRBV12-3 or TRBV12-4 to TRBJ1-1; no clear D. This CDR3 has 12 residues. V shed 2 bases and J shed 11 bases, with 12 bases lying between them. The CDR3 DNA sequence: TGTGCCAGCAGTTTACGACCCCGCGGGGCTTTCTTT. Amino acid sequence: CASSLRPRGAFF.